The 8 T cell receptor beta chains below come from one sample, sequenced in a study of T-cell memory formation after mild COVID-19. TCRdb used MiXCR to reprocess the 5' RACE reads, holding one entry per CDR3 protein. The profile shows about 440,000 distinct CDR3 sequences, around 20% of them singletons. Sequences were obtained from PBMCs or a T cell subset sorted from them (not recorded which). All receptors come from an adult woman who had mild COVID-19 (a few samples of this study predate the infection). Cell type and time point are not known.

This chain joins TRBV20-1 and TRBJ2-3; D possibly corresponds to TRBD2 (5 bases). The CDR3 is 13 amino acids. Germline loops: CDR1 DFQATT, CDR2 SNEGSKA (reference sequence). The ends were cut back, 4 bases at V and 3 bases at J, with 11 bases in the middle. CDR3: CSANEEVTDTQYF. The DNA for the CDR3 is TGCAGTGCTAACGAGGAGGTGACAGATACGCAGTATTTT.

The chain has TRBV15 and TRBJ2-3; D ambiguous. V was clipped by 1 base and J by 2 bases, with 10 bases between them. This CDR3 spans 15 amino acids. In germline, CDR1 is LNHNV, CDR2 YYDKDF (reference sequence). CDR3 sequence reads: CATSRGQVLTDTQYF. Written as DNA, the CDR3 is TGTGCCACCAGCAGAGGGCAGGTGCTCACAGATACGCAGTATTTT.

The chain employs TRBV12-3 or TRBV12-4 and TRBJ1-1; D may be TRBD1 (6 bases). The V and J ends lost 3 bases and 5 bases respectively, with 13 bases between them. This CDR3 comprises 14 residues. The CDR3 sequence is CASSFEGGGTEAFF. The CDR3 DNA sequence: TGTGCCAGCAGTTTTGAGGGAGGGGGAACTGAAGCTTTCTTT.

The rearrangement links TRBV5-1 to TRBJ1-2, with TRBD1 as a possible D gene (5 bases). The CDR3 covers 13 residues. Trimming shortened V by 4 bases and J by 5 bases, and 12 bases separated the two germline ends. Germline V gene sequence: CDR1 SGHRS, CDR2 YFSETQ. For the CDR3, the DNA is TGCGCCAGCAGCGACCGGGGGGATTATGGCTACACCTTC. Translating it yields CASSDRGDYGYTF.

This chain connects TRBV29-1 to TRBJ2-6, with a tentative D call TRBD2 (6 bases). The CDR3 runs 16 residues. V lost 0 bases to trimming and J lost 4 bases, with 13 bases between them. Per the germline V gene, CDR1 is SQVTM and CDR2 is ANQGSEA. The CDR3 loop reads CSVEDRRVRGANVLTF. The CDR3 DNA sequence: TGCAGCGTTGAAGATCGGAGGGTACGGGGGGCCAACGTCCTGACTTTC.

The J gene is TRBJ1-1, the V gene TRBV5-6; D is undetermined. CDR1 is SGHDT and CDR2 is YYEEEE in the germline V gene. V was trimmed by 0 bases and J by 7 bases, leaving 4 bases between them. The CDR3 spans 11 residues. The CDR3 loop reads CASSLDIEAFF. CDR3 coding DNA: TGTGCCAGCAGCTTGGACATTGAAGCTTTCTTT.

This clonotype has a handful of counts. The junction and the germline gene differ at one end; a read error may be behind it. This sequence joins TRBV7-7 and TRBJ1-1; TRBD1 agrees at 7 bases. This CDR3 has 13 amino acids. Germline assignment: CDR1 SSHAT and CDR2 FNYEAQ (reference sequence). CDR3 loop: CASSAYRGSEAFF. The CDR3 region has the DNA TGTGCTAGCAGCGCTTACAGGGGCTCTGAAGCTTTCTTT.

The V gene is TRBV28, the J gene TRBJ2-7; D not certain. The germline gives CDR1 MDHEN, CDR2 SYDVKM. Trimming pared 5 bases from V and 3 bases from J, leaving 8 bases between. CDR3 length: 12 residues. CDR3 region: CASSTVGYEQYF. CDR3 sequence (DNA): TGTGCCAGCAGTACGGTGGGCTACGAGCAGTACTTC. The full variable domain, completed using reference TRBV28 and TRBJ2-7, is DVKVTQSSRYLVKRTGEKVFLECVQDMDHENMFWYRQDPGLGLRLIYFSYDVKMKEKGDIPEGYSVSREKKERFSLILESASTNQTSMYLCASSTVGYEQYFGPGTRLTVT.